The TCR beta chain under discussion was sequenced for a study of cytomegalovirus exposure and HLA in healthy donors. Study summary: Genotyping of hundreds of donors showed that about 84% belonged to the Caucasian-associated ancestry cluster.

Trimming cost V 9 bases and J 6 bases, with 15 bases left between them. This CDR3 is built from 14 residues. Per germline, CDR1 MGHDK and CDR2 SYGVNS. The PCR made use of 60 Vbeta and 13 Jbeta primers. Authors' processing steps: An analysis that came later counted tens of millions of unique TCR beta chains, roughly 11 million shared. TCRdb's copy holds only in-frame clones and misses some; the assay was immunoSEQ multiplex PCR. The D gene and trimming were derived from the DNA, and the V and J assignments and clone size from that table. The repertoire holds approximately 240,000 clones, with roughly 82% as singletons. Nominally healthy donors provided the samples, though records likely missed some immune exposures.

V usage is TRBV25-1 and J usage is TRBJ1-6, with TRBD1 as a possible D gene (6 bases). This TCR came from a woman between 40 and 50 years old in good health and CMV-seropositive. Source material: PBMCs. For the CDR3, the DNA is TGTGCCAGTACGGGAGGGGGAGGTAATTCACCCCTCCACTTT. This sequence encodes CASTGGGGNSPLHF.